The clone carrying this TCR beta chain showed up just a few times. This sample includes further DNA sequences coding for the same CDR3. Original analysis: Reference gene primer amplification gave estimated nucleated cell counts. Sequenced by immunoSEQ multiplex PCR; TCRdb stores in-frame clones only, minus some. V, J and clone size reflect that table, while D and trimming were determined from the DNA. The data show more than 200,000 clones, around four fifths seen once. Trimming cost V 0 bases and J 4 bases; bases outside gene matches: 12. The CDR3 consists of 18 residues. Germline loops: CDR1 SGDLS, CDR2 YYNGEE. The record originates from a study of blood T cell repertoires in COVID-19. Turning to the study itself: Samples taken during acute and convalescent COVID-19 were collected in the United States, Italy and Spain. T cells, B-cell-depleted T cells, or PBMCs provided the cDNA or gDNA that served as material.

The origin of this receptor is a man aged 60 to 69 with acute or convalescent COVID-19. The chain has TRBV9 and TRBJ2-3, with 9 bases identical to TRBD2. The sample consisted of peripheral blood. The CDR3 loop reads CASSVGVLAGGPADTQYF. Written as DNA, the CDR3 is TGTGCCAGCAGCGTAGGAGTCTTGGCGGGAGGGCCGGCAGATACGCAGTATTTT. Full variable domain (missing parts from reference TRBV9 and TRBJ2-3): DSGVTQTPKHLITATGQRVTLRCSPRSGDLSVYWYQQSLDQGLQFLIQYYNGEERAKGNILERFSAQQFPDLHSELNLSSLELGDSALYFCASSVGVLAGGPADTQYFGPGTRLTVL.